One TCR beta chain is described in this entry. The age range of participants was 18 to 89 years, with residence in around 22 US areas. Either two negative PCRs, clearance, or symptom resolution qualified Cohort 3 donors as recovered. This record comes from a study of blood T cell repertoires in COVID-19. As for the study in general: The analysed material was cDNA or gDNA that came from T cells, B-cell-depleted T cells, or PBMCs.

The repertoire was sequenced with immunoSEQ multiplex PCR; TCRdb's copy has only in-frame clones and lacks some. This table holds some 300,000 clones, about 90% found once. Germline V gives CDR1 SEHNR, CDR2 FQNEAQ (reference sequence). Trimming stripped 5 bases from V and 7 bases from J, with 11 bases between. The CDR3 length is 12 residues. The gene calls are TRBV7-9 and TRBJ1-2; a possible D gene is TRBD1 (6 bases). Sample: PBMCs or T cells enriched from blood (not recorded which). The source is a woman aged 25 to 39 who had recovered from COVID-19. The CDR3 nucleotides read TGTGCCAGCAGCGGCAGGGGCGGTGGCTACACCTTC. The encoded protein is CASSGRGGGYTF.